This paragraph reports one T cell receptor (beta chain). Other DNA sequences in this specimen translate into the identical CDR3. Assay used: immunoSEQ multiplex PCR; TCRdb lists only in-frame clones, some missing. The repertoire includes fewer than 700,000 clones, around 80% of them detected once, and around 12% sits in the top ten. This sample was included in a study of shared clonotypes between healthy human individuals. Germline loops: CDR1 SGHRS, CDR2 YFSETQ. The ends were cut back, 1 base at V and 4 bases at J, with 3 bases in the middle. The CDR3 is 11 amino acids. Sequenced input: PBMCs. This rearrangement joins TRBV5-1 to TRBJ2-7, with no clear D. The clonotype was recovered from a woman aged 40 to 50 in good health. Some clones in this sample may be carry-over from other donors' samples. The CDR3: CASSLNYEQYF. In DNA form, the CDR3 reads TGCGCCAGCAGCTTGAATTACGAGCAGTACTTC. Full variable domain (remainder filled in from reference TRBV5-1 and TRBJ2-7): KAGVTQTPRYLIKTRGQQVTLSCSPISGHRSVSWYQQTPGQGLQFLFEYFSETQRNKGNFPGRFSGRQFSNSRSEMNVSTLELGDSALYLCASSLNYEQYFGPGTRLTVT.